This is a list of T cell receptor beta chains from one sample in a study of CD8 T cells in Susac syndrome. In TCRdb, the immunoSEQ multiplex PCR reads were re-called with MiXCR into one record per CDR3 protein. The data contain 150,000 to 160,000 distinct CDR3 sequences, around 96% of them seen just once; the ten biggest clones take up about 0.16%. Source material: CD4+ T cells from PBMCs. Receptors originate from a human donor with Susac syndrome. Both conserved end residues are part of each CDR3. The D gene is left open where the match is weak. The size entry is marked missing in some rows and otherwise reads once, few, many or a size class.

CDR3aa: CAISDPSPQPQHF
CDR3nt: TGTGCCATCAGTGACCCCAGTCCTCAGCCCCAGCATTTT
v_gene: TRBV10-3
j_gene: TRBJ1-5
d_gene: NA
abundance: NA

CDR3aa: CASRLVVSGYTF
CDR3nt: TGTGCCAGCCGTCTTGTAGTCTCGGGCTACACCTTC
v_gene: TRBV7-9
j_gene: TRBJ1-2
d_gene: NA
abundance: NA

CDR3aa: CSVRTGGSGELFF
CDR3nt: TGCAGTGTACGGACAGGGGGCTCCGGGGAGCTGTTTTTT
v_gene: TRBV20-1
j_gene: TRBJ2-2
d_gene: TRBD1
abundance: NA

CDR3aa: CASSDGTGGIEAFF
CDR3nt: TGTGCCAGCAGTGACGGGACAGGGGGTATTGAAGCTTTCTTT
v_gene: TRBV6-1
j_gene: TRBJ1-1
d_gene: TRBD1
abundance: NA

CDR3aa: CASSPIRQGAGTEAFF
CDR3nt: TGTGCCAGCTCACCGATCCGACAGGGGGCTGGTACTGAAGCTTTCTTT
v_gene: TRBV18
j_gene: TRBJ1-1
d_gene: TRBD1
abundance: NA

CDR3aa: CASSLITAGRNEQFF
CDR3nt: TGCGCCAGCAGCCTAATCACAGCAGGGCGCAATGAGCAGTTCTTC
v_gene: TRBV4-3
j_gene: TRBJ2-1
d_gene: NA
abundance: NA

CDR3aa: CSVGGSGTDTQYF
CDR3nt: TGCAGCGTTGGTGGGTCGGGCACAGATACGCAGTATTTT
v_gene: TRBV29-1
j_gene: TRBJ2-3
d_gene: NA
abundance: NA

CDR3aa: CASTNEGNIQYF
CDR3nt: TGTGCCAGCACCAATGAGGGAAACATTCAGTACTTC
v_gene: TRBV3-1
j_gene: TRBJ2-4
d_gene: NA
abundance: NA

CDR3aa: CASSSDRFNSPLHF
CDR3nt: TGCGCCAGCAGCTCCGACAGATTTAATTCACCCCTCCACTTT
v_gene: TRBV5-1
j_gene: TRBJ1-6
d_gene: NA
abundance: NA

CDR3aa: CASSQDRGSYNEQFF
CDR3nt: TGCGCCAGCAGCCAAGACCGGGGGTCTTACAATGAGCAGTTCTTC
v_gene: TRBV4-3
j_gene: TRBJ2-1
d_gene: NA
abundance: NA

CDR3aa: CASSVKSAGVAQFF
CDR3nt: TGTGCCAGCAGTGTAAAGTCGGCGGGGGTTGCGCAGTTCTTC
v_gene: TRBV2
j_gene: TRBJ2-1
d_gene: TRBD2
abundance: NA

CDR3aa: CASSDSAGAYGYTF
CDR3nt: TGTGCCAGCAGTGACTCTGCCGGGGCCTATGGCTACACCTTC
v_gene: TRBV6-4
j_gene: TRBJ1-2
d_gene: NA
abundance: NA

CDR3aa: CASSLVGFETQYF
CDR3nt: TGTGCCAGCAGCTTAGTTGGTTTTGAGACCCAGTACTTC
v_gene: TRBV11-2
j_gene: TRBJ2-5
d_gene: NA
abundance: NA

CDR3aa: CASSQEAEPYNEQFF
CDR3nt: TGCGCCAGCAGCCAAGAAGCGGAGCCCTACAATGAGCAGTTCTTC
v_gene: TRBV4-3
j_gene: TRBJ2-1
d_gene: NA
abundance: NA

CDR3aa: CASSQESKTEAFF
CDR3nt: TGTGCCAGCAGCCAAGAATCCAAAACTGAAGCTTTCTTT
v_gene: TRBV3-1
j_gene: TRBJ1-1
d_gene: NA
abundance: NA

CDR3aa: CASSLELAGGRHEQFF
CDR3nt: TGTGCCAGCAGCTTAGAGCTAGCGGGGGGGCGGCATGAGCAGTTCTTC
v_gene: TRBV11-2
j_gene: TRBJ2-1
d_gene: TRBD2
abundance: NA

CDR3aa: CASSYGDPSNQPQHF
CDR3nt: TGTGCCAGCAGTTACGGGGACCCAAGCAATCAGCCCCAGCATTTT
v_gene: TRBV6-6
j_gene: TRBJ1-5
d_gene: NA
abundance: NA

CDR3aa: CASSQGGNIQYF
CDR3nt: TGTGCCAGCAGCCAAGGGGGGAACATTCAGTACTTC
v_gene: TRBV5-6
j_gene: TRBJ2-4
d_gene: NA
abundance: NA

CDR3aa: CASSFLNEQFF
CDR3nt: TGTGCCAGCAGTTTCCTAAATGAGCAGTTCTTC
v_gene: TRBV12-3/TRBV12-4
j_gene: TRBJ2-1
d_gene: NA
abundance: few

CDR3aa: CASSLNGQFTDTQYF
CDR3nt: TGTGCCAGCAGTTTAAACGGGCAGTTCACAGATACGCAGTATTTT
v_gene: TRBV27
j_gene: TRBJ2-3
d_gene: NA
abundance: NA

CDR3aa: CASSSGQGFWGTQYF
CDR3nt: TGTGCCAGCAGCTCCGGACAGGGGTTTTGGGGTACGCAGTATTTT
v_gene: TRBV11-3
j_gene: TRBJ2-3
d_gene: TRBD1
abundance: NA

CDR3aa: CSVEQGRDQPQHF
CDR3nt: TGCAGCGTTGAACAGGGGAGAGATCAGCCCCAGCATTTT
v_gene: TRBV29-1
j_gene: TRBJ1-5
d_gene: NA
abundance: few

CDR3aa: CASRRGPGGPLHF
CDR3nt: TGTGCCAGCAGACGCGGACCTGGGGGGCCCCTCCACTTT
v_gene: TRBV5-6
j_gene: TRBJ1-6
d_gene: NA
abundance: NA

CDR3aa: CASTDWTPHNEQFF
CDR3nt: TGTGCCAGCACCGACTGGACCCCGCACAATGAGCAGTTCTTC
v_gene: TRBV2
j_gene: TRBJ2-1
d_gene: NA
abundance: NA

CDR3aa: CASRAPWPYGYTF
CDR3nt: TGTGCCAGCAGGGCCCCGTGGCCCTATGGCTACACCTTC
v_gene: TRBV25-1
j_gene: TRBJ1-2
d_gene: NA
abundance: NA

CDR3aa: CSAPPTEPRETQYF
CDR3nt: TGCAGCGCACCGCCGACGGAGCCCCGCGAGACCCAGTACTTC
v_gene: TRBV29-1
j_gene: TRBJ2-5
d_gene: NA
abundance: NA

CDR3aa: CSAAQGGEKLFF
CDR3nt: TGCAGTGCGGCCCAGGGGGGGGAAAAACTGTTTTTT
v_gene: TRBV20-1
j_gene: TRBJ1-4
d_gene: TRBD1
abundance: NA

CDR3aa: CASNQIGGPELFF
CDR3nt: TGTGCCAGCAACCAGATAGGGGGCCCGGAGCTGTTTTTT
v_gene: TRBV9
j_gene: TRBJ2-2
d_gene: TRBD1
abundance: once

CDR3aa: CASSSSVPYGYTF
CDR3nt: TGTGCCAGCAGTAGTTCAGTCCCCTATGGCTACACCTTC
v_gene: TRBV12-3/TRBV12-4
j_gene: TRBJ1-2
d_gene: NA
abundance: NA

CDR3aa: CASNEGFEQYF
CDR3nt: TGTGCCAGTAACGAGGGTTTCGAGCAGTACTTC
v_gene: TRBV25-1
j_gene: TRBJ2-7
d_gene: NA
abundance: once

CDR3aa: CASSLVRDGRYTF
CDR3nt: TGTGCCAGCAGCTTAGTCCGGGACGGGCGCTACACCTTC
v_gene: TRBV7-8
j_gene: TRBJ1-2
d_gene: NA
abundance: NA

CDR3aa: CASSKPDRTSSYNSPLHF
CDR3nt: TGTGCCAGCAGCAAACCGGACAGGACAAGCTCCTATAATTCACCCCTCCACTTT
v_gene: TRBV21-1
j_gene: TRBJ1-6
d_gene: NA
abundance: NA

CDR3aa: CALTVNTEAFF
CDR3nt: TGTGCCTTGACAGTGAACACTGAAGCTTTCTTT
v_gene: TRBV2
j_gene: TRBJ1-1
d_gene: NA
abundance: NA

CDR3aa: CASSLVRLAVYNEQFF
CDR3nt: TGTGCCAGCAGCTTAGTAAGACTAGCGGTCTACAATGAGCAGTTCTTC
v_gene: TRBV11-2
j_gene: TRBJ2-1
d_gene: TRBD2
abundance: few

CDR3aa: CASVPAGKETQYF
CDR3nt: TGTGCCAGCGTCCCAGCGGGGAAGGAGACCCAGTACTTC
v_gene: TRBV7-8
j_gene: TRBJ2-5
d_gene: TRBD2
abundance: NA

CDR3aa: CSVGEVSGGYYNEQFF
CDR3nt: TGCAGCGTTGGGGAGGTTAGCGGGGGCTACTACAATGAGCAGTTCTTC
v_gene: TRBV29-1
j_gene: TRBJ2-1
d_gene: TRBD2
abundance: NA

CDR3aa: CASSTTVYEQYF
CDR3nt: TGTGCCAGCTCAACGACGGTCTACGAGCAGTACTTC
v_gene: TRBV18
j_gene: TRBJ2-7
d_gene: NA
abundance: NA

CDR3aa: CASSSGATGNTIYF
CDR3nt: TGTGCCAGCAGCTCTGGGGCAACTGGAAACACCATATATTTT
v_gene: TRBV3-1
j_gene: TRBJ1-3
d_gene: NA
abundance: NA

CDR3aa: CSARVGYNEQFF
CDR3nt: TGCAGTGCCCGGGTGGGATACAATGAGCAGTTCTTC
v_gene: TRBV20-1
j_gene: TRBJ2-1
d_gene: NA
abundance: NA

CDR3aa: CASSPTAGDAPLHF
CDR3nt: TGTGCCAGCTCACCGACGGCAGGGGATGCACCCCTCCACTTT
v_gene: TRBV18
j_gene: TRBJ1-6
d_gene: NA
abundance: NA

CDR3aa: CASRNARTGAYEQYF
CDR3nt: TGCGCCAGCAGAAACGCCCGGACAGGGGCCTACGAGCAGTACTTC
v_gene: TRBV5-1
j_gene: TRBJ2-7
d_gene: TRBD1
abundance: once

CDR3aa: CASSQDSWGYTF
CDR3nt: TGTGCCAGCAGCCAGGACAGTTGGGGCTACACCTTC
v_gene: TRBV3-1
j_gene: TRBJ1-2
d_gene: NA
abundance: NA

CDR3aa: CASSVGGRTTSTDTQYF
CDR3nt: TGTGCCAGCAGCGTAGGGGGCAGGACTACTAGCACAGATACGCAGTATTTT
v_gene: TRBV9
j_gene: TRBJ2-3
d_gene: NA
abundance: NA

CDR3aa: CASLGGAETQYF
CDR3nt: TGTGCCAGCTTGGGGGGCGCGGAGACCCAGTACTTC
v_gene: TRBV12-3/TRBV12-4
j_gene: TRBJ2-5
d_gene: NA
abundance: NA

CDR3aa: CASSSTGFNNEQYF
CDR3nt: TGTGCCAGCAGCTCAACGGGATTTAATAACGAGCAGTACTTC
v_gene: TRBV14
j_gene: TRBJ2-7
d_gene: NA
abundance: NA

CDR3aa: CATSRGGYQETQYF
CDR3nt: TGTGCCACCAGCAGAGGAGGGTACCAAGAGACCCAGTACTTC
v_gene: TRBV15
j_gene: TRBJ2-5
d_gene: NA
abundance: NA

CDR3aa: CSARDQPGAQYF
CDR3nt: TGCAGTGCTAGAGACCAGCCAGGGGCCCAGTACTTC
v_gene: TRBV20-1
j_gene: TRBJ2-5
d_gene: NA
abundance: once